This T cell receptor beta chain is drawn from a study of CD8 T cells in ankylosing spondylitis. General study findings and limits: A motif in TCR beta, a set of roughly eight highly homologous variants, appeared characteristic of ankylosing spondylitis blood. The clones that were linked to disease were reported to be significantly enriched in matched synovial fluid samples from ankylosing spondylitis patients. Disease-linked clones had a CD8+ phenotype and relatively low frequency in peripheral blood.

In this sample, this clonotype turned up once. What it binds is unknown. With molecular barcodes, quantitative 5'-RACE was used to make the TCR beta libraries. TCRdb reprocessed the 5' RACE reads with MiXCR, giving one entry per CDR3 protein. The sample yields 80,000 to 90,000 distinct CDR3 sequences, 25% to 35% seen once. The CDR3 contains 14 residues. Germline CDR1 reads SGHRS; CDR2 reads YFSETQ. J was trimmed by 1 base and V by 9 bases; bases with no gene match: 5. This chain links TRBV5-1 with TRBJ2-2; 8 bases agree with TRBD1. This receptor was taken from a male donor with ankylosing spondylitis or in good health (not recorded which). The sequenced sample was blood, either unsorted or a sorted T cell fraction (not recorded which). The CDR3 coding sequence is TGCGCCACCACGACAGGGGTGAACACCGGGGAGCTGTTTTTT. Residues: CATTTGVNTGELFF.